A selection of T cell receptor beta chains follows, all from one sample in a study of Ad26.COV2.S vaccination and SARS-CoV-2 variants. Produced via immunoSEQ multiplex PCR; TCRdb's table is partial and in-frame only. This table has 380,000 or so clones, 80% to 90% appearing once. Sample: peripheral blood, taken in a trial of Ad26.COV2.S vaccine versus placebo. The origin of the receptors is a person aged 18 to 59 who received the Ad26.COV2.S COVID-19 vaccine or a placebo. CDR3s include the opening cysteine and the closing phenylalanine or tryptophan. Each record gives: V gene, J gene, clone size, D gene, CDR3 DNA, CDR3 protein. A D gene is named only where the DNA matches it firmly. Some rows have no size entry. The others give once, few or many, or a class for an expanded clone.

TRBV19,TRBJ1-5,few,.,TGTGCCAGTAGTACGGCCTCATATAGCAATCAGCCCCAGCATTTT,CASSTASYSNQPQHF
TRBV27,TRBJ2-1,.,.,TGTGCCAGCAGTCCGGACAGCAACAATGAGCAGTTCTTC,CASSPDSNNEQFF
TRBV7-9,TRBJ2-7,.,.,TGTGCCAGCAGCCCGCTCACCTCCGCCTACGAGCAGTACTTC,CASSPLTSAYEQYF
TRBV28,TRBJ2-5,.,TRBD1,TGTGCCAGCAGTTTAGACAGGGGGCTCGGAGAGACCCAGTACTTC,CASSLDRGLGETQYF
TRBV29-1,TRBJ2-2,.,TRBD1,TGCAGCGTTGAAAAGGTCGGACAGGAAAACACCGGGGAGCTGTTTTTT,CSVEKVGQENTGELFF
TRBV7-2,TRBJ2-7,.,.,TGTGCCAGCAGCCACGGGACCTACTACGAGCAGTACTTC,CASSHGTYYEQYF
TRBV6-2/TRBV6-3,TRBJ2-7,.,.,TGTGCCAGCAGTTCCTCAGGGAGCATCTCCTACGAGCAGTACTTC,CASSSSGSISYEQYF
TRBV28,TRBJ1-4,.,TRBD1,TGTGCCAGCAGTATCCCGGGACAGGGACTTGAAAAACTGTTTTTT,CASSIPGQGLEKLFF
TRBV7-2,TRBJ1-1,few,.,TGTGCCAGCAGCACGTCCGTTCAGGGGACCACTGAAGCTTTCTTT,CASSTSVQGTTEAFF
TRBV5-1,TRBJ1-1,.,.,TGCGCCAGCACAATCCAAATAGGGGGTGAAGCTTTCTTT,CASTIQIGGEAFF
TRBV5-1,TRBJ1-5,.,.,TGCGCCAGCAGCTTGGAGGGGGGGAGCAATCAGCCCCAGCATTTT,CASSLEGGSNQPQHF
TRBV6-5,TRBJ1-6,.,.,TGTGCCAGCAGTTCGGCTACAGAGGTCAGAGTCCACTTT,CASSSATEVRVHF
TRBV7-8,TRBJ1-4,.,.,TGTGCCAGCAGCTTAGGGGGGAGTGAAAAACTGTTTTTT,CASSLGGSEKLFF
TRBV9,TRBJ2-3,.,TRBD2,TGTGCCAGCAGCGTAGAAGCGGGGGACCTCACAGATACGCAGTATTTT,CASSVEAGDLTDTQYF
TRBV3-1/TRBV3-2,TRBJ2-2,few,.,TGTGCCAGCAGCCAAGAGGACACCGGGGAGCTGTTTTTT,CASSQEDTGELFF
TRBV19,TRBJ2-7,.,.,TGTGCCAGTAGTATAGGCGGCACCCTATCACCCTACGAGCAGTACTTC,CASSIGGTLSPYEQYF
TRBV3-1/TRBV3-2,TRBJ2-7,.,.,TGTGCCAGCAGCCAAGGGGGGGCTGAGCAGTACTTC,CASSQGGAEQYF
TRBV5-1,TRBJ1-1,.,.,TGCGCCAGCAGCTTGGCGGGGATGAACACTGAAGCTTTCTTT,CASSLAGMNTEAFF
TRBV2,TRBJ2-7,.,.,TGTGCCAGCAGTGAGGGTCGGGACTTGAGCTCCTACGAGCAGTACTTC,CASSEGRDLSSYEQYF
TRBV7-9,TRBJ2-7,.,.,TGTGCCAGCAGCTTAGTGGCGCGAACCTACGAGCAGTACTTC,CASSLVARTYEQYF
TRBV6-5,TRBJ2-2,few,.,TGTGCCAGCCGTTGGGCCGGGGAGCTGTTTTTT,CASRWAGELFF
TRBV25-1,TRBJ1-2,once,.,TGTGCCAGCAGTGATCTGGGCAGTTATGGCTACACCTTC,CASSDLGSYGYTF
TRBV7-2,TRBJ2-5,once,TRBD2,TGTGCCAGCAGCTTTAGCGGGGGTGGCGAGACCCAGTACTTC,CASSFSGGGETQYF
TRBV4-1,TRBJ2-7,.,TRBD2,TGCGCCAGCAGCCAAGGTGCGGGAGGACCTCGCGAGCAGTACTTC,CASSQGAGGPREQYF
TRBV6-1,TRBJ1-2,.,.,TGTGCCAGCAGTGAGGTCCCCTCGCGGTACACCTTC,CASSEVPSRYTF
TRBV11-2,TRBJ2-3,.,.,TGTGCCAGCAGCTTCAAGCGGGCCAGCACAGATACGCAGTATTTT,CASSFKRASTDTQYF
TRBV4-3,TRBJ1-1,once,.,TGCGCCAGCAGCCAACAATGGGGGCACACTGAAGCTTTCTTT,CASSQQWGHTEAFF